This TCR beta chain was recorded in a study of cytomegalovirus exposure and HLA in healthy donors. Study context: Assignment to the Caucasian-associated ancestry cluster applied to around 82% of the 300 to 500 genotyped donors.

Details on this clone: Antigen unknown.

Vbeta (60) and Jbeta (13) primers were used in the PCR. Assay: immunoSEQ multiplex PCR; the TCRdb copy retains only in-frame clones and omits some. The profile shows 150,000 to 200,000 clones, around 77% of them singletons. Study-wide findings and caveats: Earlier analysis looked at TCR beta V segments, and most were productive about 87% or about 30% of the time. Later on, analysis showed that most CMV-associated TCR beta chains appeared to be HLA-restricted. Follow-up analysis seemed to connect common viral pathogens with several of the most significant clusters identified.

Per germline, CDR1 SGHDN and CDR2 FVKESK. Trimming cost V 4 bases and J 8 bases; bases outside gene matches: 11. The CDR3 is 15 residues long. This sequence originates from a woman aged 25 to 45 in good health and CMV-seronegative. The sequenced sample consisted of PBMCs. J is TRBJ2-1 and V is TRBV14; TRBD1 agrees at 7 bases. CDR3 in amino acids: CASSLTPGQWHEQFF. CDR3 DNA: TGTGCCAGCAGCCTTACGCCGGGACAGTGGCATGAGCAGTTCTTC.